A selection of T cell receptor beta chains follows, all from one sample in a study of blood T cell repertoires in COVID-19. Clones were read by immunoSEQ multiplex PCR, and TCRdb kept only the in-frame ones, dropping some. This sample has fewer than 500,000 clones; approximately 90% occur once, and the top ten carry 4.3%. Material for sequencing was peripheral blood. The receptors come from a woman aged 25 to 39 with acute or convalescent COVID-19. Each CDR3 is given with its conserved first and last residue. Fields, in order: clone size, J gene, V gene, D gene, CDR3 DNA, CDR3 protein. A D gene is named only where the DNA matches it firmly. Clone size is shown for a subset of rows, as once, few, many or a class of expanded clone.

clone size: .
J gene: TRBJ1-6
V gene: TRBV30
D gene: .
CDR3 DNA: TGTGCCTGGACGGGGGGAGGGGCTCGGTCACCCCTCCACTTT
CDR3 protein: CAWTGGGARSPLHF

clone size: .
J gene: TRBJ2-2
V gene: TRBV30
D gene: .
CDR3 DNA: TGTGCCTGGATCGTTGACACCGGGGAGCTGTTTTTT
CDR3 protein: CAWIVDTGELFF

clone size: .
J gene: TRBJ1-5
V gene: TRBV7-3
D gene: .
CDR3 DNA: TGTGCCAGCAGCTTAACTGTGGCCCAGCCCCAGCATTTT
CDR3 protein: CASSLTVAQPQHF

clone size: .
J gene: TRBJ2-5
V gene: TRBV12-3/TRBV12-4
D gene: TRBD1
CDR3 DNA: TGTGCCAGCAGCTCGACAGGGAGAGAGACCCAGTACTTC
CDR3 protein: CASSSTGRETQYF

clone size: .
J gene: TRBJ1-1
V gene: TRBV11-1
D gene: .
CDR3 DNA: TGTGCCAGCAGCGAGACAGGGAACACTGAAGCTTTCTTT
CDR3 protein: CASSETGNTEAFF

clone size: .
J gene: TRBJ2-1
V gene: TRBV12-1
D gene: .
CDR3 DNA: TGTGCCAGCAGCTTTCAGGGGAGCTCCTACAATGAGCAGTTCTTC
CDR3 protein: CASSFQGSSYNEQFF

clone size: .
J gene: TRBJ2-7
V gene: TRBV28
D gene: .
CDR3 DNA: TGTGCCAGCAGTTTTTCGGCAGGGAACTACGAGCAGTACTTC
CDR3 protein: CASSFSAGNYEQYF

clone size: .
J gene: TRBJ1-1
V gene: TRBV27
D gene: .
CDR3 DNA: TGTGCCAGCAGTCTCGGGGGTTATGGGACTGAAGCTTTCTTT
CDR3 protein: CASSLGGYGTEAFF

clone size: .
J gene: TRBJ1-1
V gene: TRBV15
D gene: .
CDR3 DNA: TGTGCCACCAGCAGAGGAGATCCGGGTCTCAACACTGAAGCTTTCTTT
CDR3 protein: CATSRGDPGLNTEAFF

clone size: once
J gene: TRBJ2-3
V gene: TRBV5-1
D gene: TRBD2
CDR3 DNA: TGCGCCAGCAGCACTAGCGGGGGGTTGGATACGCAGTATTTT
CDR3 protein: CASSTSGGLDTQYF

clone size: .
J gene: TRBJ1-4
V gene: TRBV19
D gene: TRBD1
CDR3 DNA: TGTGCCAGTAGAATACAGGGGCGAGAGGAAAAACTGTTTTTT
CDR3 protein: CASRIQGREEKLFF

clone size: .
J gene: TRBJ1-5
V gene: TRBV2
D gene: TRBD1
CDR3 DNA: TGTGCCAGCGCACACCGGGACAGAACCCAGCCCCAGCATTTT
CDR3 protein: CASAHRDRTQPQHF

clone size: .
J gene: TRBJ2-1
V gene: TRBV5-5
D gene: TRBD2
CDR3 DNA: TGTGCCAGCAGCTTGGGCGGGGGATTAAACAATGAGCAGTTCTTC
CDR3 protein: CASSLGGGLNNEQFF

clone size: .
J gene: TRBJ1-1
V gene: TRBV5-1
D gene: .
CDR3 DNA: TGCGCCAGCAGCTTGGCCTTAGCGAGTGAAGCTTTCTTT
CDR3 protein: CASSLALASEAFF